This T cell receptor beta chain was captured in a study of cytomegalovirus exposure and HLA in healthy donors. Findings and caveats of the study: Confirmation was obtained in vitro that a few CMV-associated chains are specific for CMV antigens.

In regard to this clone: The antigen is not known.

PCR used 60 Vbeta primers and 13 Jbeta primers. TCRdb keeps only in-frame clones here, not all; method: immunoSEQ multiplex PCR. The sample lists just under 150,000 clones, approximately 79% seen once, with 2.5% to 3.5% in the top ten. The trim removed 5 bases at V and 3 bases at J, leaving 6 bases unmatched. CDR1 and CDR2 (germline): GTSNPN, SVGIG (reference sequence). There are 15 residues in the CDR3. The chain uses TRBV30 and TRBJ1-6, with TRBD1 matching 8 bases. This sequence originates from a woman in her 30s in good health and CMV-seronegative. Specimen: PBMCs. Here the CDR3 DNA reads TGTGCCTGGGGGAGAACAGGGGGCTATAATTCACCCCTCCACTTT. Its translation: CAWGRTGGYNSPLHF.